Listed here are 8 T cell receptor beta chains from one sample, sequenced in a study of CD8 T cells in ankylosing spondylitis. TCRdb called the 5' RACE reads again in MiXCR, with one record for every CDR3 protein. The table includes roughly 150,000 distinct CDR3 sequences, 30% to 35% detected once. The source material was synovial fluid, either unsorted or a sorted T cell fraction (not recorded which). These receptors were collected from a male donor with ankylosing spondylitis.

This clonotype showed up just a few times. The CDR3 reads CASNYAGELHQPQHF. In DNA, the CDR3 is TGTGCCAGCAACTACGCCGGGGAATTACATCAGCCCCAGCATTTT. This chain connects TRBV2 to TRBJ1-5; D remains ambiguous. The CDR3 spans 15 residues. Trimming took off 7 bases at V and 5 bases at J, with 18 bases between the two ends. The germline CDR1 and CDR2 sequences are SNHLY and FYNNEI. Combining the CDR3 with reference TRBV2 and TRBJ1-5 gives the whole variable domain EPEVTQTPSHQVTQMGQEVILRCVPISNHLYFYWYRQILGQKVEFLVSFYNNEISEKSEIFDDQFSVERPDGSNFTLKIRSTKLEDSAMYFCASNYAGELHQPQHFGDGTRLSIL.

The table lists this clonotype with a few counts. The CDR3 here is CSARDYSAAGELFF. The CDR3 DNA follows: TGCAGTGCTAGAGATTATTCCGCGGCCGGGGAGCTGTTTTTT. The rearrangement joins TRBV20-1 to TRBJ2-2, with unresolved D. In germline, CDR1 is DFQATT, CDR2 SNEGSKA (reference sequence). Trimming pared 0 bases from V and 6 bases from J, leaving 11 bases between. This CDR3 spans 14 amino acids.

This clonotype was counted a few times. V is TRBV20-1 and J is TRBJ2-4, with TRBD2 matching over 11 bases. Germline assignment: CDR1 DFQATT and CDR2 SNEGSKA (reference sequence). With 6 bases clipped from V and 5 bases from J, the junction kept 6 bases outside the gene matches. The CDR3 sequence is 14 residues long. The CDR3: CSAPLAGGQNIQYF. CDR3 bases: TGCAGTGCCCCGCTAGCGGGGGGCCAAAACATTCAGTACTTC.

Only a few counts were recorded for this clonotype. This chain's CDR3 is CSVAPRGTGHEAFF. The CDR3 region has the DNA TGCAGCGTCGCTCCCCGGGGGACAGGGCATGAAGCTTTCTTT. The chain links TRBV29-1 to TRBJ1-1; TRBD1 agrees at 9 bases. This CDR3 has 14 residues. Unmatched junction bases numbered 12, after V lost 6 bases and J lost 7 bases. Per the germline V gene, CDR1 is SQVTM and CDR2 is ANQGSEA.

The J gene is TRBJ2-5, the V gene TRBV7-9; TRBD1 might be the D (6 bases). This CDR3 is built from 16 residues. Germline CDR1 and CDR2: SEHNR and FQNEAQ (reference sequence). V was trimmed by 4 bases and J by 5 bases, leaving 20 bases between them. CDR3 protein: CASSWGVVGAGETQYF. In nucleotides, the CDR3 is TGTGCCAGCAGCTGGGGAGTTGTGGGGGCCGGGGAGACCCAGTACTTC. The whole variable domain, remainder taken from reference TRBV7-9 and TRBJ2-5, is DTGVSQNPRHKITKRGQNVTFRCDPISEHNRLYWYRQTLGQGPEFLTYFQNEAQLEKSRLLSDRFSAERPKGSFSTLEIQRTEQGDSAMYLCASSWGVVGAGETQYFGPGTRLLVL.

The chain has TRBV2 and TRBJ2-3; weak D call: TRBD2 (6 bases). The germline V gene has CDR1 SNHLY and CDR2 FYNNEI. Trimming cost V 4 bases and J 6 bases, with 14 bases left between them. The CDR3 has 14 amino acids. The CDR3 DNA reads as TGTGCCAGCAGTGTGTACGGGAGAACCGATACGCAGTATTTT. Translating gives CASSVYGRTDTQYF.

This clonotype was observed once. The V call is TRBV20-1, the J call TRBJ2-1, with D perhaps given as TRBD1 or TRBD2 (5 bases each). Germline CDR1 DFQATT, CDR2 SNEGSKA (reference sequence). Trimming removed 6 bases at V and 9 bases at J, with 21 bases between. The CDR3 has 14 amino acids. CDR3 in DNA: TGCAGTGCCCGGGGCGGGCAAGGTTCGGGTGAGCAGTTCTTC. It yields the protein CSARGGQGSGEQFF.

The rearrangement links TRBV20-1 to TRBJ2-2; D not resolved. Germline CDR1 is DFQATT and CDR2 is SNEGSKA (reference sequence). CDR3 length equals 15 residues. CDR3 loop: CSDVFGGPNTGELFF. DNA of the CDR3: TGCAGCGACGTCTTTGGCGGACCGAACACCGGGGAGCTGTTTTTT.